The text below deals with one T cell receptor (beta chain). Its antigen remains unidentified. With the Oncomine TCR Beta short-read assay, DNA from cultured CD4+ T cells was sequenced. TCRdb used MiXCR to reprocess the PCR reads, holding one entry per CDR3 protein. This table has about 27,000 distinct CDR3 sequences, under 75% appearing once. Treatment noted: approximately 9-day PBMC culture with coronavirus spike peptide pools or control peptides (ViraFEST assay). This CDR3 spans 16 amino acids. The J segment lost 3 bases and the V segment lost 3 bases, leaving 3 bases of the junction unmatched. Germline V gene data show CDR1 as KGHDR and CDR2 as SFDVKD. The entry originates in a study of vaccination and CD4 T cells after COVID-19. Background on the study: The convalescents comprised six males and four females, two of them Hispanic.

The rearrangement links TRBV24-1 to TRBJ1-5; TRBD1 agrees at 11 bases. The starting material was CD4+ T cells from blood, cultured in vitro, obtained after SARS-CoV-2 vaccination. The TCR originated in a human donor who received a COVID-19 vaccine. The CDR3 nucleotides are TGTGCCACCAGTGATCGGGACAGGGGGTTCAATCAGCCCCAGCATTTT. It translates to CATSDRDRGFNQPQHF.